This TCR beta chain was retrieved from a study of CD8+ T cells in alopecia areata. Treatment specified: oral pan-JAK inhibitor, 5-10 mg twice daily. The CDR3 covers 15 residues. CDR1 MNHEY and CDR2 SVGAGI come from the germline V gene. The V gene lost 3 bases and the J gene lost 2 bases, with 10 bases spanning the gap. Extraction and reverse transcription of RNA yielded cDNA as the sequencing template. Data came from immunoSEQ multiplex PCR; TCRdb stores just in-frame clones and leaves some out. Among approximately 180,000 clones listed, roughly 50% were seen once. The TCR sequence derives from a human donor with alopecia areata. The chain has TRBV6-5 and TRBJ2-2; either TRBD1 or TRBD2 may fit D (5 bases each). This material consisted of CD8+ T cells sorted from blood, taken at week 24, from a patient treated with tofacitinib. The CDR3 here is CASSYEGDNTGELFF. The CDR3 coding sequence is TGTGCCAGCAGTTATGAAGGGGACAACACCGGGGAGCTGTTTTTT.